The clone carrying this T cell receptor (beta chain) was recorded once. Its antigen is not known. This CDR3 region has 12 residues. The trim removed 6 bases at V and 7 bases at J, leaving 4 bases unmatched. RNA in amounts of roughly 0.5 to 1 ug was reverse transcribed with random hexamers. Amplification of TCR beta CDR3 used immunoSEQ multiplex PCR across 54 Vbeta and 13 Jbeta. TCRdb re-called the immunoSEQ multiplex PCR reads with MiXCR, one entry per CDR3 protein. The data hold roughly 140,000 distinct CDR3 sequences, with 90% to 95% observed a single time. This specimen belongs to a study of CD8 T cells in Susac syndrome. The study, taken as a whole, reports: The authors acknowledged that their TCR sequencing and HLA analysis involved a relatively small number of individuals.

Sequencing targeted TCR beta in blood CD8+ and CD4+ T cells. The TCR comes from a human donor in good health. The chain employs TRBV12-3 or TRBV12-4 and TRBJ1-1, with 8 nucleotides matching TRBD1. Sample: CD8+ T cells from PBMCs. CDR3 coding DNA: TGTGCCAGCAGGTGGACAGGGATTGAAGCTTTCTTT. It is translated as CASRWTGIEAFF.